These 24 T cell receptor beta chains share one sample of origin, sequenced in a study of shared clonotypes between healthy human individuals. Clones were sequenced by immunoSEQ multiplex PCR, and TCRdb holds only the in-frame ones, with some missing. The sample includes hundreds of thousands of clones, more than 70% of them seen just once. The sequenced sample was memory CD4+ T cells sorted from blood. Described subset: CD45RA-negative fraction. The source of these receptors is a woman aged 30 to 39 in good health.

The V call is TRBV6-5, the J call TRBJ2-6; D call uncertain. The germline V and J ends were trimmed by 3 bases and 0 bases, with 9 bases remaining between them. Germline CDR1 and CDR2: MNHEY and SVGAGI. The CDR3 runs to 16 residues. This CDR3 is CASSYSTVSGANVLTF. The CDR3 DNA sequence: TGTGCCAGCAGTTATTCCACTGTCTCTGGGGCCAACGTCCTGACTTTC.

A remark on this clone: One base away lies a much larger clone, so this may be a sequencing read error. The chain links TRBV29-1 to TRBJ2-5; 9 bases fit TRBD2. Losses at the gene ends were 7 bases for V and 5 bases for J; bases not matched to a gene: 11. This CDR3 is 14 amino acids long. Per germline, CDR1 SQVTM and CDR2 ANQGSEA. CDR3 DNA sequence: TGCAGCGCCTCTAGCGGGAAGGTTTTGGAGACCCAGTACTTC. Its translation: CSASSGKVLETQYF.

The V and J genes are TRBV5-1 and TRBJ2-1, with TRBD2 matching over 10 bases. This CDR3 comprises 15 residues. CDR1 is SGHRS and CDR2 is YFSETQ in the germline V gene. J gave up 3 bases and V 4 bases, and 4 bases lay outside the gene matches. The CDR3 coding sequence is TGCGCCAGCAGCCACCCTAGCGGGAGCTACAATGAGCAGTTCTTC. Amino acids: CASSHPSGSYNEQFF. The entire variable domain, with the rest obtained from reference TRBV5-1 and TRBJ2-1, is as follows: KAGVTQTPRYLIKTRGQQVTLSCSPISGHRSVSWYQQTPGQGLQFLFEYFSETQRNKGNFPGRFSGRQFSNSRSEMNVSTLELGDSALYLCASSHPSGSYNEQFFGPGTRLTVL.

The V gene is TRBV5-1, the J gene TRBJ1-4; D possibly corresponds to TRBD1 (5 bases). Germline CDR1 and CDR2: SGHRS and YFSETQ. There are 16 residues in the CDR3. V dropped 4 bases and J dropped 8 bases, with 21 bases sitting between them. DNA for the CDR3: TGCGCCAGCAGCGAGACATTAACAAGGGGCCAGGAAAAACTGTTTTTT. It yields the protein CASSETLTRGQEKLFF.

This CDR3 is CASRTNSGQGPDEQYF. The CDR3 DNA is TGTGCCAGCAGGACCAACTCAGGACAGGGTCCCGACGAGCAGTACTTC. The chain links TRBV28 to TRBJ2-7, with 8 bases that match TRBD1. The V and J ends lost 6 bases and 5 bases, in that order; junction bases with no gene match: 15. From germline, CDR1 is MDHEN and CDR2 SYDVKM. The CDR3 contains 16 residues.

The rearrangement uses TRBV21-1 and TRBJ2-2; TRBD1, the table's D call, lacks a check against the DNA. TRBV21-1 is a pseudogene. CDR3 length: 16 amino acids. CDR3 in amino acids: CASSKDSDRRTGELFF. The CDR3 DNA sequence: TGTGCCAGCAGCAAAGATTCGGACAGGCGCACCGGGGAGCTGTTTTTT.

This clone was seen a few times. The gene calls are TRBV5-1 and TRBJ2-7, with a tentative D call TRBD1 (5 bases). In germline, CDR1 is SGHRS, CDR2 YFSETQ. Between the trimmed V and J ends, which lost 7 bases and 2 bases, there was a span of 19 bases. The CDR3 extends over 15 amino acids. CDR3 DNA sequence: TGCGCCAGCGGGGTGACGTCAGGGTTAGCCTACGAGCAGTACTTC. As protein: CASGVTSGLAYEQYF.

The CDR3 region is CASSEDRDETQYF. The CDR3 DNA is TGTGCCAGCAGCGAGGACAGAGACGAGACCCAGTACTTC. The chain has TRBV6-1 and TRBJ2-5, with a tentative D call TRBD1 (6 bases). Trimming removed 6 bases from V and 5 bases from J, with 13 bases in between. Germline V gene lookup returns CDR1 MNHNS and CDR2 SASEGT. This CDR3 has 13 amino acids.

The V gene is TRBV5-1, the J gene TRBJ1-2, with a weak D call TRBD1 (5 bases). The V gene's germline CDR1 is SGHRS and CDR2 YFSETQ. Trimming left V 4 bases short and J 7 bases short, with 23 bases between. The CDR3 spans 16 residues. CDR3 nucleotides: TGCGCCAGCAGCCCGCCGGGGGGTAGGCTGGAAGCTGGCTACACCTTC. Translation gives CASSPPGGRLEAGYTF.

J is TRBJ2-2 and V is TRBV5-1; possible D gene TRBD1, 6 bases. Germline CDR1 is SGHRS and CDR2 is YFSETQ. Deletions cut 4 bases from V and 2 bases from J, with 15 bases between. The CDR3 extends over 16 amino acids. DNA of the CDR3: TGCGCCAGCAGCCCAACCGGGACATCTAACACCGGGGAGCTGTTTTTT. As protein: CASSPTGTSNTGELFF.

A note on this clone: Other nucleotide sequences in the sample specify the same CDR3. The V gene is TRBV7-2, the J gene TRBJ1-1; D unresolved. The ends were cut back, 5 bases at V and 3 bases at J, with 10 bases in the middle. This CDR3 contains 13 residues. CDR1 is SGHTA and CDR2 is FQGNSA in the germline V gene. In DNA form, the CDR3 reads TGTGCCAGCAGCCCCCAGTCGGACACTGAAGCTTTCTTT. Encoded protein: CASSPQSDTEAFF.

The chain is built from TRBV15 and TRBJ2-1; the D is unclear. This CDR3 is built from 15 residues. V lost 5 bases to trimming and J lost 0 bases, with 11 bases between them. Germline CDR1 reads LNHNV; CDR2 reads YYDKDF (reference sequence). In DNA form, the CDR3 reads TGTGCCACCAGCGGTCGAGCAAGCTCCTACAATGAGCAGTTCTTC. This gives the protein CATSGRASSYNEQFF.

V is TRBV5-4 and J is TRBJ2-3, with D maybe TRBD2 (6 bases). Trimming shortened V by 3 bases and J by 1 base, and 9 bases separated the two germline ends. This CDR3 region has 14 residues. Per the germline V gene, CDR1 is SGHNT and CDR2 is YYREEE (reference sequence). CDR3 protein: CASSWEDGTDTQYF. The CDR3 nucleotides read TGTGCCAGCAGCTGGGAGGACGGCACAGATACGCAGTATTTT. The whole variable domain, remainder taken from reference TRBV5-4 and TRBJ2-3, is ETGVTQSPTHLIKTRGQQVTLRCSSQSGHNTVSWYQQALGQGPQFIFQYYREEENGRGNFPPRFSGLQFPNYSSELNVNALELDDSALYLCASSWEDGTDTQYFGPGTRLTVL.

This clone came up a few times. The chain uses TRBV7-3 and TRBJ2-7; 7 bases agree with TRBD1. The V segment lost 5 bases and the J segment 5 bases; nucleotides outside the gene matches: 9. The CDR3 runs 14 residues. In germline, CDR1 is SGHTA, CDR2 FQGTGA. CDR3 sequence: CASSPQTGHHEQYF. The CDR3 DNA follows: TGTGCCAGCAGCCCTCAGACAGGGCACCACGAGCAGTACTTC.

The count of this clone is one. The rearrangement links TRBV19 to TRBJ1-5, with D perhaps TRBD1 (6 bases). CDR1 is LNHDA and CDR2 is SQIVND in the germline V gene (reference sequence). The CDR3 consists of 14 residues. Trimming removed 7 bases at V and 8 bases at J, with 18 bases between. DNA of the CDR3: TGTGCCAGTAACGCGCGGGGGCGTGTTGAGCCCCAGCATTTT. This gives the protein CASNARGRVEPQHF.

The V gene is TRBV7-2, the J gene TRBJ2-5; the D gene is possibly TRBD2 (6 bases). Trimming removed 5 bases at V and 3 bases at J, with 19 bases between. CDR1 is SGHTA and CDR2 is FQGNSA in the germline V gene. The CDR3 totals 16 residues. The DNA of the CDR3 is TGTGCCAGCAGCCGTCTCGGGGCTAGCGTAAAAGAGACCCAGTACTTC. The encoded protein is CASSRLGASVKETQYF.

This chain joins TRBV2 and TRBJ2-7; 9 bases agree with TRBD1. Germline V gene data show CDR1 as SNHLY and CDR2 as FYNNEI. The ends lost 9 bases at V and 6 bases at J; junction bases unmatched: 12. The CDR3 has 14 amino acids. Here the CDR3 reads CASERDRVSSEQYF. The CDR3 nucleotides are TGTGCCAGTGAACGGGACAGGGTATCATCCGAGCAGTACTTC.

This chain links TRBV6-1 with TRBJ1-5, with D unresolved. The CDR3 sequence is 15 residues long. Deletions cut 2 bases from V and 1 base from J, with 9 bases between. Germline CDR1 is MNHNS and CDR2 is SASEGT. The DNA of the CDR3 is TGTGCCAGCAGTGAACGCCGGTTGAGCAATCAGCCCCAGCATTTT. Its translation is CASSERRLSNQPQHF.

To note about this clone: Other DNA sequences from this sample encode an identical CDR3 as well. This sequence joins TRBV5-5 and TRBJ2-7, with TRBD2 identical over 7 bases. Germline CDR1 is SGHKS and CDR2 is YYEKEE (reference sequence). V gave up 0 bases and J gave up 2 bases; unmatched junction bases: 5. This CDR3 is built from 15 residues. CDR3 sequence reads: CASSLGLAETYEQYF. As DNA, the CDR3 is TGTGCCAGCAGCTTGGGGCTAGCGGAGACCTACGAGCAGTACTTC.

V is TRBV18 and J is TRBJ2-5, with D perhaps TRBD2 (6 bases). V lost 4 bases to trimming and J lost 1 base, with 10 bases between them. The germline V gene has CDR1 KGHSH and CDR2 LQKENI. CDR3 length: 14 amino acids. This chain's CDR3 is CASSRWGLQETQYF. In DNA, the CDR3 is TGTGCCAGCTCACGGTGGGGACTCCAAGAGACCCAGTACTTC.

CDR3 amino acids: CASSLLGVTTYEQYF. The CDR3, as DNA: TGTGCCAGCAGTTTATTAGGGGTAACCACCTACGAGCAGTACTTC. The J gene is TRBJ2-7, the V gene TRBV28; a possible D gene is TRBD1 (5 bases). The V end was cut by 1 base, the J end by 2 bases, with 12 bases between. CDR1 is MDHEN, CDR2 SYDVKM, per germline. This CDR3 has 15 residues.

This chain joins TRBV2 and TRBJ2-2, with 7 bases aligning to TRBD1. After removal of 7 bases from V and 8 bases from J, the junction contained 10 bases not matched to a gene. This CDR3 spans 14 amino acids. Germline V lookup: CDR1 SNHLY, CDR2 FYNNEI. This CDR3 is CASNPTGSRGELFF. The DNA for the CDR3 is TGTGCCAGCAACCCGACAGGGTCAAGGGGGGAGCTGTTTTTT. Full variable domain (rest looked up from reference TRBV2 and TRBJ2-2): EPEVTQTPSHQVTQMGQEVILRCVPISNHLYFYWYRQILGQKVEFLVSFYNNEISEKSEIFDDQFSVERPDGSNFTLKIRSTKLEDSAMYFCASNPTGSRGELFFGEGSRLTVL.

The genes are TRBV7-9 and TRBJ2-1; D remains unclear. This CDR3 has 13 amino acids. CDR1 is SEHNR, CDR2 FQNEAQ, per germline (reference sequence). Deletions cut 7 bases from V and 0 bases from J, with 7 bases between. The CDR3 region has the DNA TGTGCCAGCACCCAGAGCTCCTACAATGAGCAGTTCTTC. Its translation is CASTQSSYNEQFF.

The chain is built from TRBV2 and TRBJ1-5; D is undetermined. CDR1 is SNHLY and CDR2 is FYNNEI in the germline V gene. V shed 7 bases and J shed 3 bases, with 13 bases lying between them. This CDR3 is built from 14 residues. CDR3 nucleotides: TGTGCCAGCAAAGTACAAGACCCCAATCAGCCCCAGCATTTT. Its protein is CASKVQDPNQPQHF.